This TCR beta chain stems from a study of vaccination and CD4 T cells after COVID-19 (dated by TCRdb to 2021 to 2024). In the study overall: The convalescent cohort comprised six males and four females, including two Hispanic individuals, seven Caucasians, two Asians and one multiracial person. The cultures were stimulated with overlapping spike peptide pools from SARS-CoV-2 and from the common cold coronaviruses HCoV-NL63, HCoV-OC43 and HCoV-229E. Two doses of either the Pfizer-BioNTech BNT162b2 vaccine (n=8) or the Moderna mRNA-1273 vaccine (n=2) were administered to participants. Control cultures received a CEFX viral epitope pool as the positive control, an HIV-1 Nef peptide pool as the negative control, or no peptide. In an earlier paper using these donors, memory CD4+ T cell crossreactivity between SARS-CoV-2 and common cold coronavirus spike proteins was assessed at the TCR clonotype level. In 9 to 11 COVID-19 convalescent patients and 4 infection-naive healthy vaccine recipients, researchers compared the spike-specific CD4+ TCR repertoire from before mRNA vaccination with the repertoire from after. Post-vaccine blood samples were taken a median of approximately 76 days after the second vaccine dose, with a range of about 14 to 241 days. Post-COVID blood samples from convalescent patients were collected a median of around 110 days after diagnosis, with a range of roughly 30 to 161 days.

Libraries came from PCR. At the Johns Hopkins FTIC core, DNA from the cultured CD4+ T cells underwent TCR sequencing with the Oncomine TCR Beta short-read assay. Genomic DNA was extracted from the cultured CD4+ T cells with the QIAamp micro DNA kit. Oncomine TCR Beta libraries made from cultured CD4+ T cells were pooled using unique dual indexes and sequenced on an Illumina iSeq 100. In the authors' own workflow: Non-productive sequences were filtered out, and CDR3s that did not start with C, did not end with F or W, or were shorter than 7 amino acids were discarded. Antigen-specific clonotypes were identified with the MANAFEST web application by comparing peptide-stimulated wells with reference and other culture wells. An FDR below 0.05, an odds ratio above 5, and a productive frequency above 0.1% in at least two of three replicate wells were required for clones to be considered positive. A clonotype was classed as cross-reactive if the clonotype showed significant expansion both in SARS-CoV-2 spike wells and in at least one common cold coronavirus spike condition. Using R version 3.6.1, CDR3 homology was evaluated through Levenshtein distances (stringdist) along with unrooted phylogenetic trees (ape). TCRdb's own reprocessing of the public reads used fastp at Q25 and MiXCR and kept productive beta chains. When rows share a CDR3 protein, they turn into one entry using the most common DNA and genes. It is TCRdb's table, rather than the study itself, that gives the V and J calls and clone size. This sample comprises some 10,000 distinct CDR3 sequences, almost 30% of them detected only once. The leading ten clones occupy 13% of the sample.

The germline V gene (reference sequence) sets CDR1 to MNHEY and CDR2 to SMNVEV. The germline V and J ends show losses of 4 bases and 6 bases respectively, and no gene match explains 7 bases of the junction. From the cysteine up to the phenylalanine, the CDR3 has a length of 15 residues. Just the 45-base CDR3 DNA is kept, in frame starting at base 1. The treatment or condition tag for this specimen amounts to: approximately 10-day PBMC culture with coronavirus spike peptide pools or control peptides (ViraFEST assay). CD4+ T cells from unexposed donors were collected before the COVID-19 pandemic (2011-2018). The ViraFEST assay was used in the study, in which antigen-specific T cells were expanded with peptide pools and expanded clonotypes were subsequently identified by TCR sequencing. Around 2 million PBMCs per well were cultured in IMDM with approximately 5.5% human AB serum and approximately 10 IU/ml IL-2, plus 10 ug/ml peptide pools. Half of the culture medium was replaced with fresh IL-2-containing medium on days 3 and 7. Once the cells had been in culture for over nine days, the EasySep CD4+ T cell isolation kit was used to isolate CD4+ T cells by negative selection. As far as cell numbers permitted, CD4+ T cells from unexposed donors were tested for reactivity against SARS-CoV-2 S and N as well as four spike pools from common cold coronaviruses. Ficoll-Paque Plus gradient centrifugation was used to isolate PBMCs from whole blood, and the isolated PBMCs were then either used fresh or cryopreserved at -140C. Triplicate wells were generally used for each culture condition. Leukapheresis product for the unexposed donors was bought commercially.

This clonotype has only a few counts. The specificity of this receptor is unknown. The record has no base qualities; no much larger clone is one base away. Paper-wide results and their limitations: Only a relatively small number of convalescent patients were included in the study, and early timepoints following natural infection were not analyzed. Of the vaccine-specific clones found in convalescent patients, nearly all (304 of 307) were mono-reactive for SARS-CoV-2 spike instead of being cross-reactive with common cold coronaviruses. Although the median number of SARS-CoV-2-reactive clonotypes went up from roughly 19 after infection to some 37 after vaccination, the increase was not significant. Among the post-vaccine SARS-CoV-2-reactive clones in convalescent patients, a median approximately 90% showed up only after vaccination, which suggests vaccine-specific priming.

This chain joins TRBV27 to TRBJ2-1, and 9 bases in between align with TRBD1. The sequence came from a human donor in good health. Sequencing was performed on CD4+ T cells from blood, cultured in vitro. The CDR3 protein sequence reads: CASSSGTGRVNEQFF. The base sequence is TGTGCCAGCAGTTCCGGGACAGGGAGGGTCAATGAGCAGTTCTTC.